The 13 T cell receptor beta chains in this list originate from one sample, sequenced in a study of blood T cell repertoires in COVID-19. Assay: immunoSEQ multiplex PCR; the TCRdb copy retains only in-frame clones and omits some. The sample has more than 200,000 clones, more than 85% seen once. Sequencing was done on a sample of peripheral blood. Receptor source: a man aged 40-49 years with acute or convalescent COVID-19.

The rearrangement uses TRBV18 and TRBJ2-1, with 8 bases lining up with TRBD1. Germline V gene sequence: CDR1 KGHSH, CDR2 LQKENI. Losses at the gene ends were 6 bases for V and 2 bases for J; bases not matched to a gene: 6. The CDR3 sequence is 15 residues long. This CDR3 is CASSPGQGAYNEQFF. In nucleotides, the CDR3 is TGTGCCAGCTCGCCCGGACAGGGTGCCTACAATGAGCAGTTCTTC.

This chain uses TRBV7-9 with TRBJ1-2; weak D call: TRBD1 (5 bases). V dropped 5 bases and J dropped 8 bases, with 12 bases sitting between them. The CDR3 runs to 12 residues. Germline V gives CDR1 SEHNR, CDR2 FQNEAQ (reference sequence). Here the CDR3 DNA reads TGTGCCAGCAGCGCACAGGTTGGAGGCTACACCTTC. This codes for CASSAQVGGYTF.

The chain joins TRBV6-5 to TRBJ2-7; 11 bases map to TRBD1. V gave up 2 bases and J gave up 0 bases; unmatched junction bases: 0. The CDR3 contains 15 residues. The V gene's germline CDR1 is MNHEY and CDR2 SVGAGI. CDR3 bases: TGTGCCAGCAGTTACGGGACAGGGGGCTCCTACGAGCAGTACTTC. This codes for CASSYGTGGSYEQYF.

With respect to this clone: This specimen includes other DNA sequences encoding the same CDR3. The chain uses TRBV6-5 and TRBJ2-1, with no clear D. The CDR3 loop spans 15 amino acids. Deletions cut 0 bases from V and 0 bases from J, with 6 bases between. The V gene's germline CDR1 is MNHEY and CDR2 SVGAGI. The CDR3 coding sequence is TGTGCCAGCAGTTACTCAGGAGACTCCTACAATGAGCAGTTCTTC. It codes for CASSYSGDSYNEQFF.

CDR3 DNA: TGTGCCAGCAGTTCCCGGGGGTCCGAAGCTTTCTTT. Its protein product is CASSSRGSEAFF. The chain couples TRBV12-3 or TRBV12-4 to TRBJ1-1, with D possibly being TRBD1 (5 bases). CDR3 length equals 12 residues. V gave up 4 bases and J gave up 8 bases, with 11 bases separating them.

This rearrangement joins TRBV7-9 to TRBJ1-1; D unresolved. The CDR3 consists of 14 residues. Trimming left V 0 bases short and J 1 base short, with 6 bases between. Germline CDR1 reads SEHNR; CDR2 reads FQNEAQ (reference sequence). The CDR3: CASSLAPPNTEAFF. CDR3 nucleotide sequence: TGTGCCAGCAGCTTAGCCCCTCCGAACACTGAAGCTTTCTTT.

A single count supports this clone. The rearrangement joins TRBV29-1 to TRBJ2-7; TRBD1 aligns across 11 bases. Germline assignment: CDR1 SQVTM and CDR2 ANQGSEA. CDR3 length equals 13 residues. The trim removed 5 bases at V and 2 bases at J, leaving 2 bases unmatched. The CDR3 coding sequence is TGCAGCGTTTGGACAGGGGGCGCCTACGAGCAGTACTTC. Its translation is CSVWTGGAYEQYF.

The chain carries TRBV6-1 and TRBJ2-7; TRBD1 might be the D (5 bases). This CDR3 has 16 residues. V was shortened by 3 bases and J by 0 bases, with 15 bases between the two germline ends. Germline CDR1 reads MNHNS; CDR2 reads SASEGT. The CDR3 protein is CASSDPMKDISYEQYF. CDR3 in DNA: TGTGCCAGCAGTGATCCCATGAAGGACATCTCCTACGAGCAGTACTTC.

This chain uses TRBV15 with TRBJ1-5, with 8 bases fitting TRBD1. Losses at the gene ends were 2 bases for V and 2 bases for J; bases not matched to a gene: 5. From germline, CDR1 is LNHNV and CDR2 YYDKDF (reference sequence). The CDR3 is made up of 16 amino acids. The CDR3 nucleotides are TGTGCCACCAGCAGACCCGGGACAGGTCGCAATCAGCCCCAGCATTTT. This gives the protein CATSRPGTGRNQPQHF.

The rearrangement uses TRBV5-1 and TRBJ2-7, with 11 nucleotides matching TRBD1. This CDR3 is 15 amino acids long. V trimming: 5 bases; J trimming: 6 bases; junction bases outside the gene matches: 10. Looked up from germline, CDR1 is SGHRS and CDR2 is YFSETQ. The CDR3 nucleotides read TGCGCCAGCAGAGCTGGGACAGGGGGGATAGGCGAGCAGTACTTC. It translates to CASRAGTGGIGEQYF.

V usage is TRBV7-6 and J usage is TRBJ2-5; 7 bases agree with TRBD2. This CDR3 is 17 amino acids long. From germline, CDR1 is SGHVS and CDR2 FNYEAQ. The V segment lost 0 bases and the J segment 1 base; nucleotides outside the gene matches: 8. The CDR3: CASSLALVSGSQETQYF. In DNA, the CDR3 is TGTGCCAGCAGCTTAGCGCTGGTTAGCGGGTCCCAAGAGACCCAGTACTTC.

The chain couples TRBV6-5 to TRBJ2-1, with D possibly being TRBD2 (6 bases). With 6 bases removed from V and 4 bases from J, the gap between germline ends came to 16 bases. The length of the CDR3 is 15 residues. Germline lookup yields CDR1 MNHEY and CDR2 SVGAGI. The CDR3 sequence is CASRAGDNRYNEQFF. The DNA of the CDR3 is TGTGCCAGCAGAGCGGGCGATAACCGTTACAATGAGCAGTTCTTC.

The chain has TRBV6-5 and TRBJ1-2; D ambiguous. The V gene's germline CDR1 is MNHEY and CDR2 SVGAGI. The CDR3 length is 14 residues. Trimming left V 4 bases short and J 10 bases short, with 19 bases between. The CDR3 region is CASSLNLPLGDYTF. The DNA of the CDR3 is TGTGCCAGCAGTTTGAACCTCCCCCTCGGAGACTACACCTTC.